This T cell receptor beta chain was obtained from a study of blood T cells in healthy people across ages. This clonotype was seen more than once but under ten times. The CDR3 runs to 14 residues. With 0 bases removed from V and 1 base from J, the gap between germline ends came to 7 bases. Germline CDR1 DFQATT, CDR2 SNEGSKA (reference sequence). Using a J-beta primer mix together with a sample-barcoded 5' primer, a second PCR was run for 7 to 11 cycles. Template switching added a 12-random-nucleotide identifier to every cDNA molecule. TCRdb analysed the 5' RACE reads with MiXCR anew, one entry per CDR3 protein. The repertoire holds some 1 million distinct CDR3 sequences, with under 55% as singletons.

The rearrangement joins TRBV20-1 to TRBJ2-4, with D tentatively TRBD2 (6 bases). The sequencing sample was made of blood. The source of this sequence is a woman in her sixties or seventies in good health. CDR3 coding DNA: TGCAGTGCTAGAGACACTAGCGCCAAAAACATTCAGTACTTC. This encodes CSARDTSAKNIQYF.